These 20 T cell receptor beta chains were all obtained from the same sample, sequenced in a study of T-cell memory formation after mild COVID-19. MiXCR was run by TCRdb on the 5' RACE reads, yielding one entry per CDR3 protein. Of 500,000 to 600,000 distinct CDR3 sequences listed, over 15% are singletons. Sequenced material: PBMCs or a T cell subset sorted from them (not recorded which). These receptors all stem from an adult woman who had mild COVID-19 (a few samples of this study predate the infection). Cell type and time point are not known.

This clonotype has more than one count but fewer than ten. The chain carries TRBV24-1 and TRBJ2-1, with D hard to call. The CDR3 consists of 13 residues. The V gene's germline CDR1 is KGHDR and CDR2 SFDVKD. Trimming pared 7 bases from V and 7 bases from J, leaving 13 bases between. CDR3 sequence (DNA): TGTGCCACCAGCGGTCAGGCGGTGAATGAGCAGTTCTTC. This sequence encodes CATSGQAVNEQFF.

V and J are TRBV29-1 and TRBJ2-1; maybe TRBD1 (6 bases). CDR1 and CDR2 from the germline V gene are SQVTM and ANQGSEA. The V and J ends lost 6 bases and 8 bases respectively, with 11 bases between them. The CDR3 is 11 residues long. In DNA, the CDR3 is TGCAGCGTCCCACAGGGTGATGAGCAGTTCTTC. Its translation: CSVPQGDEQFF.

This clonotype has a handful of counts. The chain couples TRBV29-1 to TRBJ1-3; D is uncertain. Looked up from germline, CDR1 is SQVTM and CDR2 is ANQGSEA. This CDR3 contains 14 residues. V was clipped by 6 bases and J by 0 bases, with 12 bases between them. DNA for the CDR3: TGCAGCGTCCTTCTAGTCCCCTCTGGAAACACCATATATTTT. Translated, it gives CSVLLVPSGNTIYF.

The chain links TRBV9 to TRBJ1-4, with 7 bases fitting TRBD1. The length of the CDR3 is 14 residues. CDR1 is SGDLS, CDR2 YYNGEE, per germline. V lost 3 bases, J lost 8 bases, and 7 bases stayed unmatched. Here the CDR3 reads CASSEGRGQEKLFF. The CDR3 DNA sequence: TGTGCCAGCAGCGAGGGTAGGGGGCAAGAAAAACTGTTTTTT.

A few counts support this clonotype. This chain connects TRBV7-9 to TRBJ1-2; D is unresolved. CDR3 length: 14 amino acids. V lost 4 bases, J lost 8 bases, and 17 bases lay in between. The germline V gene has CDR1 SEHNR and CDR2 FQNEAQ (reference sequence). The CDR3 DNA reads TGTGCCAGCAGCTCGTTGCTGGTTAATCGGGGCTACACCTTC. It yields the protein CASSSLLVNRGYTF.

The chain combines TRBV29-1 with TRBJ2-1; 8 nucleotides agree with TRBD2. CDR3 size: 18 residues. CDR1 and CDR2 (germline): SQVTM, ANQGSEA. With V trimmed by 1 base and J by 7 bases, 18 bases remained unmatched. Here the CDR3 reads CSVEGGEAGDRRRNEQFF. For the CDR3, the DNA is TGCAGCGTTGAAGGGGGAGAAGCGGGAGATCGAAGGAGGAATGAGCAGTTCTTC.

V is TRBV7-2 and J is TRBJ2-7; 9 bases agree with TRBD1. In germline, CDR1 is SGHTA, CDR2 FQGNSA. The CDR3 totals 15 residues. Trimming at V came to 3 bases and at J to 5 bases, leaving 8 bases not matched to a gene. The CDR3 DNA sequence: TGTGCCAGCAGCTTTGGCACAGGGGGCATCAACGAGCAGTACTTC. This codes for CASSFGTGGINEQYF.

This chain links TRBV11-2 with TRBJ1-1; no clear D. In germline, CDR1 is SGHAT, CDR2 FQNNGV. The V end was cut by 0 bases, the J end by 0 bases, with 5 bases between. There are 14 residues in the CDR3. For the CDR3, the DNA is TGTGCCAGCAGCTTAGATCAAGTGAACACTGAAGCTTTCTTT. Protein product: CASSLDQVNTEAFF.

This rearrangement joins TRBV7-9 to TRBJ2-5; maybe TRBD2 (7 bases). CDR3 length equals 16 residues. Germline V CDR1 and CDR2: SEHNR, FQNEAQ (reference sequence). V lost 6 bases, J lost 2 bases, and 19 bases lay in between. The chain's CDR3 is CASSLGGGGFQETQYF. In DNA, the CDR3 is TGTGCCAGCAGTCTTGGGGGCGGGGGCTTTCAAGAGACCCAGTACTTC.

This clonotype was picked up a small number of times. The chain uses TRBV6-5 and TRBJ1-1; D remains ambiguous. CDR1 and CDR2 (germline): MNHEY, SVGAGI. This CDR3 has 14 amino acids. Deletions cut 6 bases from V and 3 bases from J, with 14 bases between. The CDR3 loop reads CASRSLGWDTEAFF. CDR3 sequence (DNA): TGTGCCAGCAGGTCCCTCGGTTGGGACACTGAAGCTTTCTTT.

This clonotype was recorded a few times. The chain recombines TRBV10-3 with TRBJ1-1; possibly TRBD1 for D (6 bases). Trimming cost V 2 bases and J 11 bases, with 15 bases left between them. The CDR3 consists of 13 residues. Germline V gives CDR1 ENHRY, CDR2 SYGVKD. The CDR3: CAISEPDQGIAFF. The CDR3 DNA follows: TGTGCCATCAGTGAGCCAGACCAGGGGATCGCTTTCTTT.

The chain uses TRBV2 and TRBJ1-2; no definite D call. Trimming took off 3 bases at V and 4 bases at J, with 12 bases between the two ends. Per the germline V gene, CDR1 is SNHLY and CDR2 is FYNNEI. The CDR3 consists of 14 residues. Here the CDR3 reads CASSDTPEAYGYTF. The CDR3, as DNA: TGTGCCAGCAGTGATACCCCGGAAGCCTATGGCTACACCTTC.

The V and J genes are TRBV5-4 and TRBJ1-1; D is unclear. V was cut by 0 bases and J by 7 bases, with 7 bases left in between. Germline CDR1 and CDR2: SGHNT and YYREEE (reference sequence). The CDR3 loop spans 12 amino acids. CDR3 loop: CASSLDYGEAFF. For the CDR3, the DNA is TGTGCCAGCAGCTTGGATTACGGTGAAGCTTTCTTT.

Concerning this clonotype: The final CDR3 position lacks the conserved phenylalanine or tryptophan, pointing to a likely read error. It is unclear where the CDR3 begins or ends on the DNA, so no DNA is shown, and the CDR3 is as TCRdb lists it. The chain combines TRBV28 with TRBJ2-3; TRBD1 is the table's D call, not checked against the DNA. A total of 11 residues make up the CDR3, ends included. Per the germline V gene, CDR1 is MDHEN and CDR2 is SYDVKM. The CDR3 protein is CASSFAGGTHL.

This clonotype was seen a few times. The chain has TRBV27 and TRBJ2-1, with D maybe TRBD1 (6 bases). CDR3 size: 14 residues. V gave up 5 bases and J gave up 5 bases, with 13 bases separating them. Looked up from germline, CDR1 is MNHEY and CDR2 is SMNVEV (reference sequence). CDR3 sequence reads: CASSGNRDNNEQFF. DNA of the CDR3: TGTGCCAGCAGTGGAAACCGGGACAACAATGAGCAGTTCTTC.

This chain links TRBV4-1 with TRBJ1-6; D gene ambiguous. This CDR3 region has 17 residues. The germline V gene has CDR1 MGHRA and CDR2 YSYEKL. V was cut by 2 bases and J by 7 bases, with 18 bases left in between. CDR3 sequence (DNA): TGCGCCAGCAGCCAAAACCTCGGGCTTGGTCAGAATTCACCCCTCCACTTT. It codes for CASSQNLGLGQNSPLHF.

A few counts support this clonotype. In DNA, the CDR3 is TGTGCCAGCAGTTTCGGGGGGCTCCCGGGACTCGAGGAGCTGTTTTTT. The encoded protein is CASSFGGLPGLEELFF. The V and J genes are TRBV12-3 or TRBV12-4 and TRBJ2-2; tentative D call: TRBD2 (7 bases). There are 16 residues in the CDR3. V lost 3 bases and J lost 10, with 21 bases in between.

This clonotype was detected only a few times. The V and J genes are TRBV29-1 and TRBJ2-3; 11 bases are shared with TRBD2. V was clipped by 7 bases and J by 3 bases; unmatched bases: 3. This CDR3 contains 13 residues. CDR1 and CDR2 (germline): SQVTM, ANQGSEA. The CDR3 spells CSERTSGTDTQYF. For the CDR3, the DNA is TGCAGCGAACGGACTAGCGGGACAGATACGCAGTATTTT.

This clonotype appeared a few times. This chain uses TRBV5-1 with TRBJ2-2; D might be TRBD2 (6 bases). V lost 7 bases to trimming and J lost 7 bases, with 14 bases between them. The CDR3 contains 13 residues. Per germline, CDR1 SGHRS and CDR2 YFSETQ. CDR3 coding DNA: TGCGCCAGCTCAACTAGCCTCGGCGGGGAGCTGTTTTTT. Translating gives CASSTSLGGELFF.

This clonotype was seen more than once but under ten times. V and J are TRBV7-6 and TRBJ2-7; TRBD2 aligns across 15 bases. CDR3 size: 18 residues. The germline CDR1 and CDR2 sequences are SGHVS and FNYEAQ. Trimming cost V 5 bases and J 4 bases; bases outside gene matches: 12. The CDR3 reads CASSHRGLAGGPVYEQYF. CDR3 nucleotide sequence: TGTGCCAGCAGCCACAGGGGACTAGCGGGAGGTCCAGTTTACGAGCAGTACTTC. Full variable domain (remainder filled in from reference TRBV7-6 and TRBJ2-7): GAGVSQSPRYKVTKRGQDVALRCDPISGHVSLYWYRQALGQGPEFLTYFNYEAQQDKSGLPNDRFSAERPEGSISTLTIQRTEQRDSAMYRCASSHRGLAGGPVYEQYFGPGTRLTVT.